A selection of T cell receptor beta chains follows, all from one sample in a study of response to subunit inactivated influenza vaccine. TCRdb recomputed calls from the RT-PCR reads with MiXCR, one row per CDR3 protein. Among roughly 780,000 distinct CDR3 sequences listed, 15% to 20% were seen once. The sequences come from PBMCs from blood, collected around 5 days after vaccination. These receptors were collected from a man aged 45-65 years who received an inactivated influenza vaccine. Each CDR3 is given with its conserved first and last residue. The D gene is left open where the match is weak. A row's size may be missing; if present it is once, few, many or a size class.

CDR3 DNA: TGTGCCAGCAGTTCCTGGCCTTCGGGCTCCTACGAGCAGTACTTC
CDR3 protein: CASSSWPSGSYEQYF
clone size: NA
D gene: NA
J gene: TRBJ2-7
V gene: TRBV12-3/TRBV12-4

CDR3 DNA: TGTGCCAGCAGCTTTTTAGCGGGAGAGTTCACAGATACGCAGTATTTT
CDR3 protein: CASSFLAGEFTDTQYF
clone size: NA
D gene: TRBD2
J gene: TRBJ2-3
V gene: TRBV11-1

CDR3 DNA: TGTGCTAGCAGCCAGGGGCCATACACAGATACGCAGTATTTT
CDR3 protein: CASSQGPYTDTQYF
clone size: few
D gene: NA
J gene: TRBJ2-3
V gene: TRBV7-7

CDR3 DNA: TGCGCCAGCAGCGTCAGGACAGGGGGCATATACGAGCAGTACTTC
CDR3 protein: CASSVRTGGIYEQYF
clone size: NA
D gene: TRBD1
J gene: TRBJ2-7
V gene: TRBV5-1

CDR3 DNA: TGTGCCAGCAGTTTAGGGGCCAATAATTCACCCCTCCACTTT
CDR3 protein: CASSLGANNSPLHF
clone size: few
D gene: NA
J gene: TRBJ1-6
V gene: TRBV12-3/TRBV12-4

CDR3 DNA: TGTGCCAGCAGGACCGTGGGGACCGGGGAGCTGTTTTTT
CDR3 protein: CASRTVGTGELFF
clone size: many
D gene: NA
J gene: TRBJ2-2
V gene: TRBV6-1

CDR3 DNA: TGCAGTGCTAGTGACAGGGGCCCGGACGAGCAGTACTTC
CDR3 protein: CSASDRGPDEQYF
clone size: many
D gene: TRBD1
J gene: TRBJ2-7
V gene: TRBV20-1

CDR3 DNA: TGTGCCAGCAGTTTAAGGGGGCTAGCGGCGCACGAGCAGTACTTC
CDR3 protein: CASSLRGLAAHEQYF
clone size: few
D gene: NA
J gene: TRBJ2-7
V gene: TRBV27

CDR3 DNA: TGTGCCAGCAGAAGATTTAGCGGGAGGGCCCAAAACCAAGAGACCCAGTACTTC
CDR3 protein: CASRRFSGRAQNQETQYF
clone size: NA
D gene: TRBD2
J gene: TRBJ2-5
V gene: TRBV11-2

CDR3 DNA: TGTGCCACCAGCATTCGGACTAGCGGGAGCACAGATACGCAGTATTTT
CDR3 protein: CATSIRTSGSTDTQYF
clone size: NA
D gene: TRBD2
J gene: TRBJ2-3
V gene: TRBV15

CDR3 DNA: TGTGCCAGCAGTTATTTCGACAGGACCGGGGAGCTGTTTTTT
CDR3 protein: CASSYFDRTGELFF
clone size: NA
D gene: NA
J gene: TRBJ2-2
V gene: TRBV27

CDR3 DNA: TGTGCCAGCAGCGTAGTCCCTTTAAGCAGCCTGATGCCCAATGAGCAGTTCTTC
CDR3 protein: CASSVVPLSSLMPNEQFF
clone size: few
D gene: NA
J gene: TRBJ2-1
V gene: TRBV9

CDR3 DNA: TGCAGTGCCCCGGACGGGAATAACTATGGCTACACCTTC
CDR3 protein: CSAPDGNNYGYTF
clone size: many
D gene: NA
J gene: TRBJ1-2
V gene: TRBV20-1

CDR3 DNA: TGCGCCAGCAGTCAAGGTTGGAGCGGGAGGGTGCAAGAGACCCAGTACTTC
CDR3 protein: CASSQGWSGRVQETQYF
clone size: NA
D gene: TRBD2
J gene: TRBJ2-5
V gene: TRBV4-3

CDR3 DNA: TGCGCCAGCAGCTTACGTACAGGGGAGGGCACAGATACGCAGTATTTT
CDR3 protein: CASSLRTGEGTDTQYF
clone size: few
D gene: NA
J gene: TRBJ2-3
V gene: TRBV5-1

CDR3 DNA: TGTGCCAGCAGCTTATTCGGGACTAGTCTAGCCGATACGCAGTATTTT
CDR3 protein: CASSLFGTSLADTQYF
clone size: NA
D gene: TRBD2
J gene: TRBJ2-3
V gene: TRBV11-2

CDR3 DNA: TGCGCCAGCAGGGAGGACGGCAACGGGGAGCTGTTTTTT
CDR3 protein: CASREDGNGELFF
clone size: few
D gene: NA
J gene: TRBJ2-2
V gene: TRBV10-1

CDR3 DNA: TGTGCCAGCAGTTACTCGAACTTCTTCTCCGTCTCTGGAAACACCATATATTTT
CDR3 protein: CASSYSNFFSVSGNTIYF
clone size: many
D gene: NA
J gene: TRBJ1-3
V gene: TRBV6-5

CDR3 DNA: TGCGCCAGCAGCCATGGGAGGGACAGGAAGCCCCAGTACTTC
CDR3 protein: CASSHGRDRKPQYF
clone size: NA
D gene: NA
J gene: TRBJ2-5
V gene: TRBV4-1

CDR3 DNA: TGTGCCAGCAGGGGGTTCGATGGAAACACCATATATTTT
CDR3 protein: CASRGFDGNTIYF
clone size: NA
D gene: NA
J gene: TRBJ1-3
V gene: TRBV6-6

CDR3 DNA: TGCGCCAGCAGCTTGAATGTAGAGACCCAGTACTTC
CDR3 protein: CASSLNVETQYF
clone size: NA
D gene: NA
J gene: TRBJ2-5
V gene: TRBV5-1

CDR3 DNA: TGTGCCAGCAGTTTCTGGGGGGGCCTCTCGACAGATACGCAGTATTTT
CDR3 protein: CASSFWGGLSTDTQYF
clone size: few
D gene: NA
J gene: TRBJ2-3
V gene: TRBV27

CDR3 DNA: TGTGCCAGCAGCTTTGGGGACCCCGTATACAATGAGCAGTTCTTC
CDR3 protein: CASSFGDPVYNEQFF
clone size: NA
D gene: NA
J gene: TRBJ2-1
V gene: TRBV7-9

CDR3 DNA: TGCGCCAGCAGCCAAGAAGGACGCACAGACTACAATGAGCAGTTCTTC
CDR3 protein: CASSQEGRTDYNEQFF
clone size: few
D gene: NA
J gene: TRBJ2-1
V gene: TRBV4-3

CDR3 DNA: TGTGCCAGCAGCGCAGAAGGGACTGTGAACACTGAAGCTTTCTTT
CDR3 protein: CASSAEGTVNTEAFF
clone size: NA
D gene: NA
J gene: TRBJ1-1
V gene: TRBV7-2

CDR3 DNA: TGTGCCAGCAGCTTAGGGGTAGCGGGAGCAATGAGCTCCTACAATGAGCAGTTCTTC
CDR3 protein: CASSLGVAGAMSSYNEQFF
clone size: few
D gene: TRBD2
J gene: TRBJ2-1
V gene: TRBV11-1

CDR3 DNA: TGTGCCAGCAGCTTACAGACGCCGAACACTGAAGCTTTCTTT
CDR3 protein: CASSLQTPNTEAFF
clone size: NA
D gene: NA
J gene: TRBJ1-1
V gene: TRBV7-9

CDR3 DNA: TGTGCCACCAGTGATGGAGACAATGAGCAGTCCTTC
CDR3 protein: CATSDGDNEQSF
clone size: few
D gene: NA
J gene: TRBJ2-1
V gene: TRBV24-1

CDR3 DNA: TGTGCCAGCAGTCCTATAGCGGGGGCCAATGAGCAGTTCTTC
CDR3 protein: CASSPIAGANEQFF
clone size: NA
D gene: TRBD2
J gene: TRBJ2-1
V gene: TRBV12-3/TRBV12-4

CDR3 DNA: TGTGCCAGCACCCCGCGACGGGGGGCTACGCCCGAGCAGTACTTC
CDR3 protein: CASTPRRGATPEQYF
clone size: once
D gene: NA
J gene: TRBJ2-7
V gene: TRBV28

CDR3 DNA: TGTGCCAGCAGTTACGGGTTGGGACGCTTGTCTAGCGAGCAGTACTTC
CDR3 protein: CASSYGLGRLSSEQYF
clone size: NA
D gene: NA
J gene: TRBJ2-7
V gene: TRBV6-5

CDR3 DNA: TGCGCCAGCAGCCCTCCCTCCGGGACTAGCGGGGACCCTAACACCGGGGAGCTGTTTTTT
CDR3 protein: CASSPPSGTSGDPNTGELFF
clone size: NA
D gene: TRBD2
J gene: TRBJ2-2
V gene: TRBV4-1

CDR3 DNA: TGTGCCTGGAGTGTACTTAGACAGGGAGGTACCGGGGAGCTGTTTTTT
CDR3 protein: CAWSVLRQGGTGELFF
clone size: NA
D gene: NA
J gene: TRBJ2-2
V gene: TRBV30

CDR3 DNA: TGTGCCAGCAGCACGACTAGCCCTCTATCCTACGAGCAGTACTTC
CDR3 protein: CASSTTSPLSYEQYF
clone size: few
D gene: TRBD2
J gene: TRBJ2-7
V gene: TRBV7-2

CDR3 DNA: TGCAGTGCTCAGGGACTAGCGGGAGGGAGCACAGATACGCAGTATTTT
CDR3 protein: CSAQGLAGGSTDTQYF
clone size: few
D gene: TRBD2
J gene: TRBJ2-3
V gene: TRBV20-1

CDR3 DNA: TGTGCCAGCAGCTCGGCCCGCACGGACGAGCAGTACTTC
CDR3 protein: CASSSARTDEQYF
clone size: few
D gene: NA
J gene: TRBJ2-7
V gene: TRBV7-9

CDR3 DNA: TGTGCCAGCAGCCAATGGATTCCGGGATCCACAGATACGCAGTATTTT
CDR3 protein: CASSQWIPGSTDTQYF
clone size: few
D gene: NA
J gene: TRBJ2-3
V gene: TRBV14

CDR3 DNA: TGTGCCATCAGCCGCGGGCTCCTCTACGAGCAGTACTTC
CDR3 protein: CAISRGLLYEQYF
clone size: NA
D gene: NA
J gene: TRBJ2-7
V gene: TRBV4-2

CDR3 DNA: TGCGCCAGCAGCTTGACGGGAGAGAACTACAATGAGCAGTTCTTC
CDR3 protein: CASSLTGENYNEQFF
clone size: few
D gene: NA
J gene: TRBJ2-1
V gene: TRBV5-1

CDR3 DNA: TGCAGCGTTGCACCAATATTGCGGCAAGAGACCCAGTACTTC
CDR3 protein: CSVAPILRQETQYF
clone size: few
D gene: NA
J gene: TRBJ2-5
V gene: TRBV29-1

CDR3 DNA: TGTGCCAGCAGTTTTGAGTACAGGGGAAGTGGTACGCAGTATTTT
CDR3 protein: CASSFEYRGSGTQYF
clone size: NA
D gene: TRBD1
J gene: TRBJ2-3
V gene: TRBV12-3/TRBV12-4

CDR3 DNA: TGTGCCAGCAGCCAAGTTAGCGGGTACAATGAGCAGTTCTTC
CDR3 protein: CASSQVSGYNEQFF
clone size: few
D gene: TRBD2
J gene: TRBJ2-1
V gene: TRBV4-2

CDR3 DNA: TGTGCCAGCAGCCAGCACAGGTACGAGCAGTACTTC
CDR3 protein: CASSQHRYEQYF
clone size: few
D gene: NA
J gene: TRBJ2-7
V gene: TRBV14

CDR3 DNA: TGTGCCAGCAGTCCACTGACAGATTCCTCTGGGGCCAACGTCCTGACTTTC
CDR3 protein: CASSPLTDSSGANVLTF
clone size: NA
D gene: NA
J gene: TRBJ2-6
V gene: TRBV28

CDR3 DNA: TGTGCCAGCAGCTCCGTAAATTCACCCCTCCACTTT
CDR3 protein: CASSSVNSPLHF
clone size: NA
D gene: NA
J gene: TRBJ1-6
V gene: TRBV7-2

CDR3 DNA: TGTGCCAGCGGCCAGGGACCTCGTTACGAGCAGTACTTC
CDR3 protein: CASGQGPRYEQYF
clone size: NA
D gene: NA
J gene: TRBJ2-7
V gene: TRBV7-8

CDR3 DNA: TGTGCCAGCAGAAACACTATGGGTGAGCAGTTCTTC
CDR3 protein: CASRNTMGEQFF
clone size: few
D gene: NA
J gene: TRBJ2-1
V gene: TRBV12-3/TRBV12-4

CDR3 DNA: TGTGCCAGCAGCCAGATCGGAGGGCAGGGGGCGTACACCGGGGAGCTGTTTTTT
CDR3 protein: CASSQIGGQGAYTGELFF
clone size: NA
D gene: TRBD1
J gene: TRBJ2-2
V gene: TRBV11-2

CDR3 DNA: TGTGCCAGCAGCTTAAGTGGACTAGCGGGTAAGGAGGAGCAGTTCTTC
CDR3 protein: CASSLSGLAGKEEQFF
clone size: NA
D gene: TRBD2
J gene: TRBJ2-1
V gene: TRBV7-3

CDR3 DNA: TGTGCCAGCAGACAAGACAGCGTTGAGCAGTACTTC
CDR3 protein: CASRQDSVEQYF
clone size: NA
D gene: NA
J gene: TRBJ2-7
V gene: TRBV12-3/TRBV12-4

CDR3 DNA: TGTGCCATCACCCCCGACATGGGCCCCTCCTACAATGAGCAGTTCTTC
CDR3 protein: CAITPDMGPSYNEQFF
clone size: NA
D gene: NA
J gene: TRBJ2-1
V gene: TRBV10-3

CDR3 DNA: TGTGCCAGCAGTTCGCCGGGACTAGGGGTGGACCAGTACTTC
CDR3 protein: CASSSPGLGVDQYF
clone size: NA
D gene: TRBD2
J gene: TRBJ2-5
V gene: TRBV27

CDR3 DNA: TGTGCCATCAGGGCGGGGACAGGGAACACCGGGGAGCTGTTTTTT
CDR3 protein: CAIRAGTGNTGELFF
clone size: few
D gene: TRBD1
J gene: TRBJ2-2
V gene: TRBV10-3

CDR3 DNA: TGTGCCAGCAGCCCCCGGGGGGAGACCCATTACTTC
CDR3 protein: CASSPRGETHYF
clone size: NA
D gene: TRBD2
J gene: TRBJ2-5
V gene: TRBV7-2

CDR3 DNA: TGTGCCAGCAGCGCAGCGCCATTTTACAATGAGCAGTTCTTC
CDR3 protein: CASSAAPFYNEQFF
clone size: NA
D gene: NA
J gene: TRBJ2-1
V gene: TRBV9

CDR3 DNA: TGCGCCAGCAGCCTTGATGGAGCCACCTACAATGAGCAGTTCTTC
CDR3 protein: CASSLDGATYNEQFF
clone size: NA
D gene: NA
J gene: TRBJ2-1
V gene: TRBV4-3

CDR3 DNA: TGTGCCAGCAGTACCCTCGGCAATGAGCAGTTCTTC
CDR3 protein: CASSTLGNEQFF
clone size: few
D gene: NA
J gene: TRBJ2-1
V gene: TRBV6-5